This record covers a single T cell receptor (beta chain). This sample is part of a study of blood T cells in healthy people across ages. V was shortened by 2 bases and J by 7 bases, with 12 bases between the two germline ends. Germline V gives CDR1 DFQATT, CDR2 SNEGSKA (reference sequence). This CDR3 comprises 13 residues. A sample-barcoded 5' primer and a J-beta primer mix were used in a second PCR of roughly 6 to 11 cycles. A 12-random-nucleotide template-switch adaptor tagged each cDNA molecule. A single record per CDR3 protein comes from TCRdb applying MiXCR to the 5' RACE reads. The profile shows roughly 800,000 distinct CDR3 sequences, about 55% of them singletons. Isolated PBMCs totaled at least 7 million in each sample. Total RNA, at least 6 micrograms per sample, came from PBMCs.

Source material: blood. This sequence originates from a man of 80 years or more in good health. The chain couples TRBV20-1 to TRBJ1-5; D gene uncertain. The CDR3: CSARSSPGQPQHF. CDR3 DNA: TGCAGTGCTAGATCGTCCCCTGGGCAGCCCCAGCATTTT.